Below, 10 T cell receptor beta chains from the same sample are listed, as sequenced in a study of regulatory T cells in long-lasting Graves disease. Arm-PCR of CDR3 regions with iRepertoire HTBI primers generated TCR beta libraries. TCRdb itself ran the multiplex PCR reads through MiXCR, one entry per CDR3 protein. The sample includes 350,000 to 450,000 distinct CDR3 sequences, roughly 15% seen only once; the top ten take roughly 7.7%. Documented time point: newly diagnosed GD, antithyroid drugs for less than 3 months. The authors made the TCR library using RNA they extracted from PBMCs. This sample was shared with a second study, whose subject was T cells in Graves' hyperthyroidism and ophthalmopathy.

Sequenced material: peripheral blood mononuclear cells (PBMCs), taken at new diagnosis, from a patient treated with antithyroid drugs. These TCRs come from a woman aged 40 to 50 with Graves disease.

The chain joins TRBV5-1 to TRBJ2-7; 10 bases align to TRBD1. CDR1 is SGHRS, CDR2 YFSETQ, per germline. V was clipped by 4 bases and J by 3 bases; unmatched bases: 7. This CDR3 is built from 15 residues. Here the CDR3 DNA reads TGCGCCAGCAGCAAAACCGGGACAGGGGTCTACGAGCAGTACTTC. This translates into CASSKTGTGVYEQYF.

This clonotype was seen ten or more times. V gene TRBV29-1 combines with J gene TRBJ2-5; D is unresolved. The CDR3 has 12 amino acids. CDR1 SQVTM and CDR2 ANQGSEA come from the germline V gene. The V end was cut by 3 bases, the J end by 2 bases, with 7 bases between. This CDR3 is CSVDRTQETQYF. The CDR3 bases are TGCAGCGTTGACCGGACGCAAGAGACCCAGTACTTC.

Ten or more counts support this clonotype. Here the CDR3 reads CASSLDIVGAGYTF. In DNA form, the CDR3 reads TGTGCCAGCAGTCTAGACATCGTGGGAGCTGGCTACACCTTC. The chain recombines TRBV12-3 or TRBV12-4 with TRBJ1-2, with D unresolved. This CDR3 is 14 amino acids long. The germline V and J ends were trimmed by 5 bases and 7 bases, with 17 bases remaining between them.

The V call is TRBV4-3, the J call TRBJ2-4; D unclear. CDR1 LGHNA and CDR2 YSLEER come from the germline V gene. Between the trimmed V and J ends, which lost 0 bases and 0 bases, there was a span of 9 bases. This CDR3 has 16 residues. The CDR3 DNA reads TGCGCCAGCAGCCAAGAATCCGGATTAGCCAAAAACATTCAGTACTTC. Its protein is CASSQESGLAKNIQYF.

This clonotype was counted at least ten times. The rearrangement joins TRBV5-8 to TRBJ2-1; 16 bases line up with TRBD2. Germline loops: CDR1 SGHTS, CDR2 YDEGEE. Unmatched junction bases numbered 3, after V lost 4 bases and J lost 8 bases. CDR3 size: 15 residues. CDR3 coding DNA: TGTGCCAGCAGCCTGGGACTAGCGGGAGGGGATGAGCAGTTCTTC. Residues: CASSLGLAGGDEQFF.

This clonotype was counted ten times or more. The genes are TRBV5-5 and TRBJ2-5, with D perhaps TRBD1 (6 bases). CDR1 is SGHKS and CDR2 is YYEKEE in the germline V gene (reference sequence). This CDR3 is 15 amino acids long. The V end lost 4 bases, the J end lost 2 bases, and 15 bases lay between the germline ends. In DNA, the CDR3 is TGTGCCAGCAGCCCCTTTCGGGACATTCAAGAGACCCAGTACTTC. Amino acid sequence: CASSPFRDIQETQYF.

This clonotype was observed at least ten times. V gene TRBV12-3 or TRBV12-4 combines with J gene TRBJ1-1; 11 positions agree with TRBD1. The J segment lost 6 bases and the V segment lost 5 bases, leaving 8 bases of the junction unmatched. This CDR3 has 15 amino acids. The CDR3: CASSPRTGGRAEAFF. DNA for the CDR3: TGTGCCAGCAGTCCCAGGACAGGGGGCCGGGCTGAAGCTTTCTTT.

This clonotype was recorded at least ten times. The rearrangement uses TRBV11-2 and TRBJ2-1; 7 bases agree with TRBD2. Trimming at V came to 5 bases and at J to 7 bases, leaving 14 bases not matched to a gene. This CDR3 is built from 16 residues. CDR1 is SGHAT and CDR2 is FQNNGV in the germline V gene. The CDR3: CASSPLAGPPGNEQFF. CDR3 DNA: TGTGCCAGCAGCCCTTTAGCGGGTCCTCCTGGGAATGAGCAGTTCTTC.

This clonotype was seen a single time. This sequence joins TRBV19 and TRBJ2-4; 7 nucleotides agree with TRBD1. J gave up 10 bases and V 2 bases, and 5 bases lay outside the gene matches. Germline V lookup: CDR1 LNHDA, CDR2 SQIVND (reference sequence). CDR3 length: 13 amino acids. For the CDR3, the DNA is TGTGCCAGTAGTATAACTGAGGGGGCAATTCAGTACTTC. Its protein is CASSITEGAIQYF.

This clonotype was counted many times. V usage is TRBV28 and J usage is TRBJ1-4; perhaps TRBD1 as D (6 bases). CDR1 is MDHEN and CDR2 is SYDVKM in the germline V gene. The V and J ends lost 6 bases and 8 bases respectively, with 16 bases between them. The CDR3 sequence is 14 residues long. CDR3 amino acids: CASSHPARGEKLFF. Here the CDR3 DNA reads TGTGCCAGCAGCCACCCGGCCAGGGGCGAAAAACTGTTTTTT.